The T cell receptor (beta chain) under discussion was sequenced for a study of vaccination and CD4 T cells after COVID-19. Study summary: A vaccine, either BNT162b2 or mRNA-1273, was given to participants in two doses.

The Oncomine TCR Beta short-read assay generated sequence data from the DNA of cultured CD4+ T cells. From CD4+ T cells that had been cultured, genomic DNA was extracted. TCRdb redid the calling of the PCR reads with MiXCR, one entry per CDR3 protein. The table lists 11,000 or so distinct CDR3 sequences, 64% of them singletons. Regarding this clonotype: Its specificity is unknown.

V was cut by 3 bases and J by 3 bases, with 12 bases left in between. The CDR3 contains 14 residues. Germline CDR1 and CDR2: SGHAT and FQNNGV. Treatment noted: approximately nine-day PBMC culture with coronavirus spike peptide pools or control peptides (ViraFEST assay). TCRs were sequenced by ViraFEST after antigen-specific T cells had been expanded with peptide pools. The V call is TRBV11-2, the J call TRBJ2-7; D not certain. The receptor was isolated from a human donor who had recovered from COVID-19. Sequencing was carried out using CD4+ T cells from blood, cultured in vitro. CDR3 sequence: CASSFQPMIYEQYF. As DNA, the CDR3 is TGTGCCAGCAGCTTCCAACCGATGATCTACGAGCAGTACTTC.